The 17 T cell receptor beta chains presented below share a single source sample, sequenced in a study of OX40 agonist ivuxolimab in advanced cancers. Repertoires were generated with immunoSEQ multiplex PCR, while TCRdb's copy carries only in-frame clones and drops some. Of approximately 61,000 clones detected, approximately 90% appear once; the ten largest clones hold approximately 18%. The starting material was CD4+ or CD8+ T cells sorted from blood, obtained in a trial of the OX40 agonist ivuxolimab. Every receptor here comes from an adult with an advanced solid tumor such as melanoma, head and neck, liver or kidney cancer.

Comments on this clone: This CDR3 is missing its conserved last phenylalanine or tryptophan, likely due to a read error. It is unclear where the CDR3 begins or ends on the DNA, so no DNA is shown, and the CDR3 is as TCRdb lists it. The rearrangement links TRBV21-1 to TRBJ1-2. TRBV21-1 is a pseudogene. The CDR3 is made up of 8 amino acids, end residues included. CDR3 residues: CASSSPSG.

The chain combines TRBV6-5 with TRBJ1-2; tentatively, D is TRBD1 (5 bases). CDR1 and CDR2 (germline): MNHEY, SVGAGI. With 2 bases removed from V and 8 bases from J, the gap between germline ends came to 18 bases. The CDR3 totals 15 residues. DNA for the CDR3: TGTGCCAGCAGTTACCGTATAACCGACAGATCCGGCTACACCTTC. It yields the protein CASSYRITDRSGYTF.

This chain links TRBV28 with TRBJ2-3, with TRBD1 identical over 7 bases. Germline V gene sequence: CDR1 MDHEN, CDR2 SYDVKM. Trimming removed 4 bases from V and 0 bases from J; junction bases left unmatched: 7. The CDR3 is 16 amino acids. The CDR3 DNA reads TGTGCCAGCAGTTCCCGGGACAGAACTAGCACAGATACGCAGTATTTT. Its protein product is CASSSRDRTSTDTQYF.

The rearrangement uses TRBV6-5 and TRBJ1-2; no reliable D call. V shed 8 bases and J shed 14 bases, with 18 bases lying between them. Germline assignment: CDR1 MNHEY and CDR2 SVGAGI. The CDR3 is made up of 11 amino acids. In DNA form, the CDR3 reads TGTGCCAGCGGATCCGGGGTACGAGGGACCTTC. Its protein is CASGSGVRGTF.

The genes are TRBV5-4 and TRBJ1-1; TRBD1 agrees at 8 bases. Germline-derived CDR1 and CDR2 are SGHNT and YYREEE (reference sequence). The CDR3 is 12 amino acids. V was clipped by 8 bases and J by 4 bases; unmatched bases: 4. CDR3: CASQQGGTEAFF. CDR3 coding DNA: TGTGCCAGTCAACAGGGGGGCACTGAAGCTTTCTTT.

The gene calls are TRBV4-1 and TRBJ1-2; D is ambiguous. The germline gives CDR1 MGHRA, CDR2 YSYEKL. V was pared by 3 bases and J by 0 bases, with 8 bases between. The CDR3 runs 14 residues. The CDR3 DNA reads TGCGCCAGCAGCCAGGCAGGATCTAACTATGGCTACACCTTC. Translation gives CASSQAGSNYGYTF.

The chain combines TRBV28 with TRBJ2-1, with TRBD2 identical over 7 bases. Germline CDR1 reads MDHEN; CDR2 reads SYDVKM. CDR3 length equals 16 residues. V was clipped by 5 bases and J by 3 bases; unmatched bases: 10. CDR3 residues: CASSPVAGEIYNEQFF. The CDR3 coding sequence is TGTGCCAGCAGTCCAGTGGCGGGGGAGATCTACAATGAGCAGTTCTTC. Looking up the rest from reference TRBV28 and TRBJ2-1 gives the full variable domain: DVKVTQSSRYLVKRTGEKVFLECVQDMDHENMFWYRQDPGLGLRLIYFSYDVKMKEKGDIPEGYSVSREKKERFSLILESASTNQTSMYLCASSPVAGEIYNEQFFGPGTRLTVL.

The chain couples TRBV21-1 to TRBJ2-5; TRBD1, the table's D call, lacks a check against the DNA. The J call is in doubt because the DNA end fits TRBJ2-7 better. TRBV21-1 is reported as a pseudogene. The CDR3 covers 13 residues. CDR3 DNA: TGTGCCAGCACCCCGACAGGGGCTTACGAGCAGTACTTC. It specifies CASTPTGAYEQYF.

CDR3 residues: CAWETGNEQFF. The CDR3, as DNA: TGTGCCTGGGAAACAGGTAATGAGCAGTTCTTC. The V gene is TRBV30, the J gene TRBJ2-1, with a possible D match to TRBD1 (5 bases). The CDR3 totals 11 residues. The germline V gene encodes CDR1 GTSNPN and CDR2 SVGIG (reference sequence). Trimming removed 5 bases at V and 7 bases at J, with 9 bases between.

V usage is TRBV2 and J usage is TRBJ1-6; D is unclear. The CDR3 loop spans 12 amino acids. Germline V gene data show CDR1 as SNHLY and CDR2 as FYNNEI. The V end lost 10 bases, the J end lost 14 bases, and 18 bases lay between the germline ends. CDR3 coding DNA: TGTGCCACTCGGACGGCCGATGGGACCCTCCACTTT. Encoded protein: CATRTADGTLHF.

The chain employs TRBV27 and TRBJ1-2; maybe TRBD1 (5 bases). The CDR3 has 12 residues. V dropped 6 bases and J dropped 3 bases, with 8 bases sitting between them. Germline CDR1 reads MNHEY; CDR2 reads SMNVEV (reference sequence). The CDR3, as DNA: TGTGCCAGCAGGGGGCGGGACTATGGCTACACCTTC. Translation: CASRGRDYGYTF.

The chain couples TRBV6-5 to TRBJ2-1, with 8 bases that match TRBD2. V gave up 7 bases and J gave up 12 bases; unmatched junction bases: 5. Germline lookup yields CDR1 MNHEY and CDR2 SVGAGI. This CDR3 comprises 11 residues. DNA of the CDR3: TGTGCCAGCACCTCCGGGGGGGGGCAGTTCTTC. Translating it yields CASTSGGGQFF.

The chain has TRBV9 and TRBJ1-1, with 7 positions matching TRBD1. J lost 10 bases, V lost 3 bases, and 9 bases had no gene match. Germline CDR1 and CDR2: SGDLS and YYNGEE. The CDR3 totals 13 residues. CDR3 nucleotide sequence: TGTGCCAGCAGCGACACCGAACAGGGGAGAGCTTTCTTT. As protein: CASSDTEQGRAFF.

The chain joins TRBV7-2 to TRBJ2-5; D gene unclear. V was trimmed by 1 base and J by 7 bases, leaving 4 bases between them. Germline V lookup: CDR1 SGHTA, CDR2 FQGNSA. The CDR3 spans 11 residues. CDR3 residues: CASSLEATQYF. CDR3 bases: TGTGCCAGCAGCTTAGAGGCGACCCAGTACTTC. Together with reference TRBV7-2 and TRBJ2-5, the CDR3 gives the full variable domain: GAGVSQSPSNKVTEKGKDVELRCDPISGHTALYWYRQSLGQGLEFLIYFQGNSAPDKSGLPSDRFSAERTGGSVSTLTIQRTQQEDSAVYLCASSLEATQYFGPGTRLLVL.

The genes are TRBV5-1 and TRBJ2-7; D possibly corresponds to TRBD2 (7 bases). Germline V gene sequence: CDR1 SGHRS, CDR2 YFSETQ. The CDR3 runs 14 residues. Trimming pared 2 bases from V and 3 bases from J, leaving 12 bases between. Here the CDR3 reads CASSFGEGVYEQYF. For the CDR3, the DNA is TGCGCCAGCAGCTTCGGGGAGGGGGTCTACGAGCAGTACTTC.

The CDR3 loop is CARRARQQYF. The CDR3 region has the DNA TGTGCCAGGAGGGCACGGCAGCAGTACTTC. The chain combines TRBV6-5 with TRBJ2-7, with a possible D match to TRBD2 (5 bases). The CDR3 loop spans 10 amino acids. Trimming removed 9 bases at V and 8 bases at J, with 11 bases between. The germline gives CDR1 MNHEY, CDR2 SVGAGI.

The gene calls are TRBV5-8 and TRBJ2-3, with TRBD2 matching 9 bases. The CDR3 spans 15 residues. Unmatched junction bases numbered 6, after V lost 3 bases and J lost 4 bases. The V gene's germline CDR1 is SGHTS and CDR2 YDEGEE. The CDR3 bases are TGTGCCAGCAGCTGGGGACTAGCAGTTCCAGATACGCAGTATTTT. Amino acids: CASSWGLAVPDTQYF.